The clone carrying this T cell receptor (beta chain) occurred a few times. The CDR3 sequence is 15 residues long. The germline V gene encodes CDR1 SEHNR and CDR2 FQNEAQ (reference sequence). With 3 bases clipped from V and 5 bases from J, the junction kept 9 bases outside the gene matches. The data originate from a study of shared clonotypes between healthy human individuals. Replicate PCRs were loaded with 300 ng DNA from unsorted PBMC, about 30,000 T cell genomes. Sequencing was performed with immunoSEQ multiplex PCR; in TCRdb, only in-frame clones are kept and a portion is missing. The table shows 400,000 to 500,000 clones, with about 80% occurring only once. Those who donated were healthy HIV-negative adults, with no recent acute infections or vaccinations reported. When samples were unsorted, approximately 90 million PBMCs were used for genomic DNA.

The V call is TRBV7-9, the J call TRBJ1-2, with 7 bases aligning to TRBD1. The sequence was collected from a woman between 35 and 50 years old in good health. Some clones in this sample may be carry-over from other donors' samples. The specimen was PBMCs. Here the CDR3 reads CASSFGQGGLYGYTF. The CDR3 DNA sequence: TGTGCCAGCAGCTTCGGTCAGGGGGGCCTATATGGCTACACCTTC.